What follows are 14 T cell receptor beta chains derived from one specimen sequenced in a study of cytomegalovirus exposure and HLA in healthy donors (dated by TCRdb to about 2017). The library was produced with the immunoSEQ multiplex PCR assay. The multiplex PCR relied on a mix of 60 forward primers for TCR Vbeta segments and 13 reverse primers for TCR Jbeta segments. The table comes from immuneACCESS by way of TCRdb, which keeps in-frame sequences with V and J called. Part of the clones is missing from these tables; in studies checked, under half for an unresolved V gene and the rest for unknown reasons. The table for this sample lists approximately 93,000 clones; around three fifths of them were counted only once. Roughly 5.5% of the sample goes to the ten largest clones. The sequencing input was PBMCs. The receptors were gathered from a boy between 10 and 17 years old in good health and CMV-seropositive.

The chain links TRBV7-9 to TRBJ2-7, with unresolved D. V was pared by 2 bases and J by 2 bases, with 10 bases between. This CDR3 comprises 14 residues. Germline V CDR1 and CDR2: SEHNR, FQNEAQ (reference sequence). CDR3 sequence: CASSLSPVPYEQYF. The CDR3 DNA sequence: TGTGCCAGCAGCTTATCGCCGGTTCCCTACGAGCAGTACTTC. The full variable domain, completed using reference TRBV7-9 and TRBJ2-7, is DTGVSQNPRHKITKRGQNVTFRCDPISEHNRLYWYRQTLGQGPEFLTYFQNEAQLEKSRLLSDRFSAERPKGSFSTLEIQRTEQGDSAMYLCASSLSPVPYEQYFGPGTRLTVT.

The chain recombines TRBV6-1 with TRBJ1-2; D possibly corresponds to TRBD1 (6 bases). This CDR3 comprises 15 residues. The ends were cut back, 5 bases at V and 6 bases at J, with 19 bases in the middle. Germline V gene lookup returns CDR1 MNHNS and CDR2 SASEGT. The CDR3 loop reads CASSPGGGPADGYTF. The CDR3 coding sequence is TGTGCCAGCAGTCCTGGGGGGGGGCCGGCGGATGGCTACACCTTC.

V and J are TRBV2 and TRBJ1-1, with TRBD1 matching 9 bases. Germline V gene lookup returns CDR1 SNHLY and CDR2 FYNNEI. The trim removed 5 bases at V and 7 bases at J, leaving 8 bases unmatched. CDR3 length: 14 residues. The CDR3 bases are TGTGCCAGCAGTCCTAAGACAGGGGGTGGTGAAGCTTTCTTT. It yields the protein CASSPKTGGGEAFF.

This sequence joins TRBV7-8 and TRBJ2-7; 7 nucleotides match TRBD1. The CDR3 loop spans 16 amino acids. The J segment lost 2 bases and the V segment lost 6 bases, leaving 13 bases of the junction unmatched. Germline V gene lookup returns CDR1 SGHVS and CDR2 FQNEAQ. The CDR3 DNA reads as TGTGCCAGCAGAGTCTCAGGGGGAAGTAGGACCTACGAGCAGTACTTC. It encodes CASRVSGGSRTYEQYF. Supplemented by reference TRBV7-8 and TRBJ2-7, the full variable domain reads GAGVSQSPRYKVAKRGQDVALRCDPISGHVSLFWYQQALGQGPEFLTYFQNEAQLDKSGLPSDRFFAERPEGSVSTLKIQRTQQEDSAVYLCASRVSGGSRTYEQYFGPGTRLTVT.

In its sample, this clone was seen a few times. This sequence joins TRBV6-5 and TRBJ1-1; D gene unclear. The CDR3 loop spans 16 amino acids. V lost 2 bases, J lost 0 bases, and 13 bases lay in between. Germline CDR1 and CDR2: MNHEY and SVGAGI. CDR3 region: CASSYNLQVMNTEAFF. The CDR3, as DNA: TGTGCCAGCAGTTACAATCTTCAGGTTATGAACACTGAAGCTTTCTTT.

The CDR3 coding sequence is TGTGCCAGCAGCTTAGGCCTAATCCCGCCTGAAGCTTTCTTT. Amino acid sequence: CASSLGLIPPEAFF. V and J are TRBV13 and TRBJ1-1; D is undetermined. The CDR3 runs to 14 residues. Germline assignment: CDR1 PRHDT and CDR2 FYEKMQ (reference sequence). V gave up 0 bases and J gave up 6 bases, with 11 bases separating them.

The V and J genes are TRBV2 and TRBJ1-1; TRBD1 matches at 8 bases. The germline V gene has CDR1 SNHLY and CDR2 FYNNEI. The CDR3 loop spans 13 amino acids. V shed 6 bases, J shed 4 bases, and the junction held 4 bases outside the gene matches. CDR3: CASRSTGGTEAFF. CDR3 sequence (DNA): TGTGCCAGCAGATCCACAGGGGGCACTGAAGCTTTCTTT.

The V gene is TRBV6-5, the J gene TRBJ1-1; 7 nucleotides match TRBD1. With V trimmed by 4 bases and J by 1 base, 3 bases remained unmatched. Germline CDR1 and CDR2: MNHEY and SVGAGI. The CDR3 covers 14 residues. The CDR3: CASSWDSRNTEAFF. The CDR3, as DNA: TGTGCCAGCAGTTGGGACAGCAGGAACACTGAAGCTTTCTTT.

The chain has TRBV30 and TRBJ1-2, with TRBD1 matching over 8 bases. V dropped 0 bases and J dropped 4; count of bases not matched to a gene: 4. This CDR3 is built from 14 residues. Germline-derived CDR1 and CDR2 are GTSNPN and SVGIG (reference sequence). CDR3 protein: CAWSVVQGGYGYTF. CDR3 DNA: TGTGCCTGGAGTGTCGTACAGGGGGGCTATGGCTACACCTTC.

This chain's CDR3 is CSVGQDRGRGYTF. CDR3 nucleotides: TGCAGCGTAGGACAGGACAGGGGGCGTGGCTACACCTTC. The chain combines TRBV29-1 with TRBJ1-2, with 11 bases fitting TRBD1. With 6 bases clipped from V and 7 bases from J, the junction kept 7 bases outside the gene matches. Per germline, CDR1 SQVTM and CDR2 ANQGSEA. There are 13 residues in the CDR3.

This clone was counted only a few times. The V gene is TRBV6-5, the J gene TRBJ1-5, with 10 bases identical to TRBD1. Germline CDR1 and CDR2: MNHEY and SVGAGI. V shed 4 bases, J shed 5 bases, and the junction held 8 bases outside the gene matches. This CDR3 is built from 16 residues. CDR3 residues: CASSFRQGAADQPQHF. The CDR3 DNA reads TGTGCCAGCAGTTTCCGACAGGGGGCGGCGGATCAGCCCCAGCATTTT.

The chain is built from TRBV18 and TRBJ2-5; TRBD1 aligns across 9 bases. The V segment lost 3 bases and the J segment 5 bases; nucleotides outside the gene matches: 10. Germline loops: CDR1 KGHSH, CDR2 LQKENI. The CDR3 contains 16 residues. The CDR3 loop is CASSPKHRDREETQYF. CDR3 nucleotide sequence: TGTGCCAGCTCACCTAAACACCGGGACAGGGAGGAGACCCAGTACTTC.

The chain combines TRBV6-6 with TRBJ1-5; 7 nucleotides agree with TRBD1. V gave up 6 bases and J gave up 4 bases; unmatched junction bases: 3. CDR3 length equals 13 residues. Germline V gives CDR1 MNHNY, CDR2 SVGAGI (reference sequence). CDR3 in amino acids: CASSLTGNQPQHF. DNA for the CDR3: TGTGCCAGCAGCTTGACAGGGAATCAGCCCCAGCATTTT.

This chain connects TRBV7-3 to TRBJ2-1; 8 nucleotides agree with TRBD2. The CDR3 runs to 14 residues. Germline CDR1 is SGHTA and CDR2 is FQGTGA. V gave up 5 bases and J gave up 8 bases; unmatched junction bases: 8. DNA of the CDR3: TGTGCCAGCAGCCCGGGACTAGAGGTCGATGAGCAGTTCTTC. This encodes CASSPGLEVDEQFF.